This T cell receptor (beta chain) appears in the sequencing data of a study of CD8+CD57+ T cells in acquired aplastic anemia. Background on the study: Mean DNA quantity obtained from sorted CD4+ and CD8+ cells was about 3.2 ug.

The junction had 4 bases not matched to a gene; V was cut back by 2 bases and J by 3 bases. Germline V lookup: CDR1 LNHNV, CDR2 YYDKDF (reference sequence). CDR3 length equals 16 residues. For CDR3 and TCR beta VDJ profiling, genomic DNA was the template used. TCRdb passed the reads through MiXCR, listing each CDR3 protein once. The data show roughly 180,000 distinct CDR3 sequences, around 65% seen once. The sequenced sample consisted of sorted CD4+, CD8+, or CD8+CD57+ T cells (not recorded which) from PBMCs. The rearrangement links TRBV15 to TRBJ2-1; TRBD2 aligns across 10 bases. The receptor was derived from a human donor with severe aplastic anemia or a healthy control (not recorded which). CDR3 DNA: TGTGCCACCAGCAGAAATAGCGGGGGGAACTACAATGAGCAGTTCTTC. It yields the protein CATSRNSGGNYNEQFF.